These 29 T cell receptor beta chains were all obtained from the same sample, sequenced in a study of blood T cell repertoires in COVID-19. The protocol was immunoSEQ multiplex PCR, while the TCRdb copy is restricted to in-frame clones and leaves out a portion. Here the sample spans 55,000 to 65,000 clones, 89% being singletons. Sequencing was performed on peripheral blood. Receptors were obtained from a woman aged 55 to 70 with COVID-19, enrolled during active disease.

This sequence joins TRBV18 and TRBJ2-7, with 8 positions matching TRBD2. Trimming at V came to 0 bases and at J to 7 bases, leaving 14 bases not matched to a gene. The germline gives CDR1 KGHSH, CDR2 LQKENI. CDR3 length equals 17 residues. CDR3 nucleotide sequence: TGTGCCAGCTCACCACCGGGAGCCGGGACTAGGGGATATGAGCAGTACTTC. It codes for CASSPPGAGTRGYEQYF.

This rearrangement joins TRBV2 to TRBJ2-3; TRBD1 is a possible D gene (6 bases). Germline lookup yields CDR1 SNHLY and CDR2 FYNNEI. V was shortened by 2 bases and J by 5 bases, with 14 bases between the two germline ends. The CDR3 consists of 15 residues. DNA for the CDR3: TGTGCCAGCAGTGAACTGGGGACGGGACAAGATACGCAGTATTTT. This sequence encodes CASSELGTGQDTQYF.

The chain uses TRBV6-5 and TRBJ2-7, with TRBD1 identical over 9 bases. CDR3 length equals 14 residues. The germline CDR1 and CDR2 sequences are MNHEY and SVGAGI. V lost 11 bases and J lost 7; bases outside the gene matches: 15. In nucleotides, the CDR3 is TGTGCCGCCTGCCCCGGGACAGGGCTAAGGGAGCAGTACTTC. This gives the protein CAACPGTGLREQYF.

The chain combines TRBV27 with TRBJ1-2; 8 bases agree with TRBD1. V gave up 1 base and J gave up 4 bases; unmatched junction bases: 5. The CDR3 runs 15 residues. Germline values: CDR1 MNHEY, CDR2 SMNVEV (reference sequence). The CDR3 bases are TGTGCCAGCAGTTTATTACCTACAGGGGGCTATGGCTACACCTTC. Residues: CASSLLPTGGYGYTF.

The gene calls are TRBV4-2 and TRBJ1-5; possibly TRBD1 for D (6 bases). CDR1 is LGHNA, CDR2 YNFKEQ, per germline. This CDR3 is 16 amino acids long. The V gene lost 0 bases and the J gene lost 7 bases, with 16 bases spanning the gap. CDR3 protein: CASSQDLTQGSQPQHF. CDR3 coding DNA: TGTGCCAGCAGCCAAGACCTCACACAGGGTTCCCAGCCCCAGCATTTT.

The chain links TRBV5-1 to TRBJ1-4; D is uncertain. CDR3 length equals 16 residues. The V gene lost 2 bases and the J gene lost 0 bases, with 11 bases spanning the gap. Germline-derived CDR1 and CDR2 are SGHRS and YFSETQ. CDR3 residues: CASSFGNSATNEKLFF. Here the CDR3 DNA reads TGCGCCAGCAGCTTTGGAAACAGTGCAACTAATGAAAAACTGTTTTTT.

The rearrangement joins TRBV2 to TRBJ2-6; D is unclear. V dropped 8 bases and J dropped 0 bases, with 11 bases sitting between them. The CDR3 extends over 15 amino acids. CDR1 and CDR2 from the germline V gene are SNHLY and FYNNEI. CDR3 residues: CASFTTSSGANVLTF. DNA of the CDR3: TGTGCCAGCTTCACCACCAGCTCTGGGGCCAACGTCCTGACTTTC. The entire variable domain, with the rest obtained from reference TRBV2 and TRBJ2-6, is as follows: EPEVTQTPSHQVTQMGQEVILRCVPISNHLYFYWYRQILGQKVEFLVSFYNNEISEKSEIFDDQFSVERPDGSNFTLKIRSTKLEDSAMYFCASFTTSSGANVLTFGAGSRLTVL.

The CDR3 here is CASSLPENTGELFF. The CDR3 DNA sequence: TGTGCCAGCAGCTTACCAGAGAACACCGGGGAGCTGTTTTTT. This chain connects TRBV7-9 to TRBJ2-2; D not certain. Germline V gene sequence: CDR1 SEHNR, CDR2 FQNEAQ (reference sequence). CDR3 size: 14 residues. With 2 bases removed from V and 1 base from J, the gap between germline ends came to 5 bases.

The CDR3 DNA reads as TGTGCCTGGAGTGTAATCGGGACTAGCACAGATACGCAGTATTTT. Protein: CAWSVIGTSTDTQYF. This chain links TRBV30 with TRBJ2-3; weak D call: TRBD2 (6 bases). Germline V gives CDR1 GTSNPN, CDR2 SVGIG (reference sequence). This CDR3 is built from 15 residues. The germline V and J ends were trimmed by 0 bases and 0 bases, with 10 bases remaining between them.

This rearrangement joins TRBV4-3 to TRBJ2-1, with D possibly TRBD2 on 6 matching bases. There are 13 residues in the CDR3. Germline V CDR1 and CDR2: LGHNA, YSLEER. V lost 1 base, J lost 10 bases, and 11 bases lay in between. CDR3 residues: CASSQGKGLEQFF. The CDR3, as DNA: TGCGCCAGCAGCCAAGGAAAGGGACTCGAGCAGTTCTTC.

The chain carries TRBV6-2 or TRBV6-3 and TRBJ2-7; 13 bases fit TRBD2. Trimming took 4 bases from V and 1 from J; bases not matched to a gene: 7. Germline CDR1 reads MNHEY; CDR2 reads SVGEGT. This CDR3 contains 17 residues. As DNA, the CDR3 is TGTGCCAGCAGTTCCGCGACTAGCGGGAGGTGGTCCTACGAGCAGTACTTC. Translated, it gives CASSSATSGRWSYEQYF.

The chain carries TRBV18 and TRBJ2-7; tentative D call: TRBD2 (5 bases). V was trimmed by 3 bases and J by 5 bases, leaving 23 bases between them. Germline V CDR1 and CDR2: KGHSH, LQKENI. The CDR3 runs to 17 residues. DNA of the CDR3: TGTGCCAGCTCACCCCGCCCCGACGGGATTTATTCGGACGAGCAGTACTTC. Translating gives CASSPRPDGIYSDEQYF.

This chain uses TRBV2 with TRBJ1-1, with D possibly TRBD1 on 6 matching bases. The CDR3 has 13 residues. The germline CDR1 and CDR2 sequences are SNHLY and FYNNEI. Trimming removed 6 bases at V and 5 bases at J, with 13 bases between. CDR3 sequence: CASRLTGKTEAFF. Here the CDR3 DNA reads TGTGCCAGCAGGCTAACAGGGAAAACTGAAGCTTTCTTT.

The chain links TRBV4-2 to TRBJ1-2, with D possibly TRBD1 on 6 matching bases. The CDR3 is 15 amino acids. V lost 1 base and J 1 base, leaving 10 bases between the germline ends. Germline V lookup: CDR1 LGHNA, CDR2 YNFKEQ. In nucleotides, the CDR3 is TGTGCCAGCAGCCAAGGGTCAGGGGATAACTATGGCTACACCTTC. Translated, it gives CASSQGSGDNYGYTF.

This chain uses TRBV24-1 with TRBJ2-3; 9 nucleotides align to TRBD2. The CDR3 is 13 residues long. Germline CDR1 KGHDR, CDR2 SFDVKD. Losses at the gene ends were 8 bases for V and 2 bases for J; bases not matched to a gene: 1. The CDR3 reads CATTSGNTDTQYF. CDR3 nucleotides: TGTGCCACCACTAGCGGGAACACAGATACGCAGTATTTT.

CDR3 protein: CAWSVQSGVEAFF. CDR3 nucleotides: TGTGCCTGGAGTGTACAGTCAGGGGTTGAAGCTTTCTTT. The chain combines TRBV30 with TRBJ1-1, with D possibly being TRBD1 (6 bases). V lost 0 bases to trimming and J lost 7 bases, with 12 bases between them. CDR3 length equals 13 residues. Germline V gives CDR1 GTSNPN, CDR2 SVGIG (reference sequence). The variable domain in full, with the rest retrieved from reference TRBV30 and TRBJ1-1, is SQTIHQWPATLVQPVGSPLSLECTVEGTSNPNLYWYRQAAGRGLQLLFYSVGIGQISSEVPQNLSASRPQDRQFILSSKKLLLSDSGFYLCAWSVQSGVEAFFGQGTRLTVV.

The chain uses TRBV6-5 and TRBJ1-2; possible D gene TRBD1, 6 bases. The CDR3 length is 14 residues. The germline gives CDR1 MNHEY, CDR2 SVGAGI. Trimming took 4 bases from V and 3 from J, leaving 12 bases between them. In nucleotides, the CDR3 is TGTGCCAGCAGTTCCGCGGACAGTCACTATGGCTACACCTTC. Protein sequence: CASSSADSHYGYTF.

The chain recombines TRBV27 with TRBJ1-4; no firm D call. The CDR3 contains 14 residues. Germline-derived CDR1 and CDR2 are MNHEY and SMNVEV (reference sequence). V gave up 8 bases and J gave up 4 bases, with 14 bases separating them. CDR3 sequence reads: CASGREALNEKLFF. CDR3 nucleotides: TGTGCCAGCGGTCGGGAGGCCCTTAATGAAAAACTGTTTTTT.

This clone has just a few counts. This chain connects TRBV4-2 to TRBJ1-4, with a weak D call TRBD1 (6 bases). This CDR3 spans 16 amino acids. Per germline, CDR1 LGHNA and CDR2 YNFKEQ. Trimming took 4 bases from V and 7 from J, leaving 19 bases between them. The CDR3 DNA is TGTGCCAGCAGCCCCCCGGGGCAGGGAGGGGGTGAAAAACTGTTTTTT. Translated: CASSPPGQGGGEKLFF.

This rearrangement joins TRBV27 to TRBJ2-7, with 8 bases lining up with TRBD1. V was clipped by 5 bases and J by 3 bases; unmatched bases: 15. Germline V gives CDR1 MNHEY, CDR2 SMNVEV (reference sequence). The CDR3 is 17 residues long. DNA for the CDR3: TGTGCCAGCAGTGCCACCTCAACCGGGACAGGTTTCTACGAGCAGTACTTC. It codes for CASSATSTGTGFYEQYF.

The V gene is TRBV7-2, the J gene TRBJ2-5; D remains ambiguous. The CDR3 length is 14 residues. CDR1 and CDR2 (germline): SGHTA, FQGNSA. Trimming pared 1 base from V and 0 bases from J, leaving 6 bases between. The CDR3 DNA reads as TGTGCCAGCAGCTTAGATGTCAACCAAGAGACCCAGTACTTC. Its protein product is CASSLDVNQETQYF.

This clone was detected once. The chain employs TRBV9 and TRBJ2-3; D possibly corresponds to TRBD1 (6 bases). Looked up from germline, CDR1 is SGDLS and CDR2 is YYNGEE. V lost 4 bases to trimming and J lost 4 bases, with 13 bases between them. This CDR3 contains 14 residues. The CDR3 protein is CASSTPTGSDTQYF. As DNA, the CDR3 is TGTGCCAGCAGCACCCCGACAGGTTCAGATACGCAGTATTTT.

This chain links TRBV11-3 with TRBJ2-1; D is ambiguous. Trimming cost V 4 bases and J 3 bases, with 7 bases left between them. Germline V CDR1 and CDR2: SGHNT, YENEEA. There are 13 residues in the CDR3. The chain's CDR3 is CASSSQLYNEQFF. In nucleotides, the CDR3 is TGTGCCAGCAGCTCCCAACTCTACAATGAGCAGTTCTTC.

This clone has just a few counts. This sequence joins TRBV30 and TRBJ1-1; unclear D gene. The CDR3 has 13 residues. V shed 8 bases and J shed 0 bases, with 13 bases lying between them. Germline V gene lookup returns CDR1 GTSNPN and CDR2 SVGIG (reference sequence). CDR3 region: CARAEQMNTEAFF. In DNA form, the CDR3 reads TGTGCCCGGGCGGAACAGATGAACACTGAAGCTTTCTTT.

The chain is built from TRBV4-3 and TRBJ2-7; TRBD2 matches at 9 bases. Germline CDR1 LGHNA, CDR2 YSLEER. V trimming: 0 bases; J trimming: 3 bases; junction bases outside the gene matches: 3. This CDR3 region has 15 residues. CDR3 sequence reads: CASSQDNSGGYEQYF. The CDR3 region has the DNA TGCGCCAGCAGCCAAGATAATAGCGGGGGCTACGAGCAGTACTTC.

The chain couples TRBV4-2 to TRBJ2-2; D is ambiguous. CDR1 and CDR2 (germline): LGHNA, YNFKEQ. V gave up 0 bases and J gave up 5 bases, with 10 bases separating them. The CDR3 is 15 residues long. CDR3 sequence reads: CASSQDWVQTGELFF. CDR3 DNA: TGTGCCAGCAGCCAAGATTGGGTACAGACCGGGGAGCTGTTTTTT.

CDR3 in DNA: TGTGCCAGCAGCCGTCCCGGGACAGGGGACAATGAGCAGTTCTTC. Translated: CASSRPGTGDNEQFF. This chain joins TRBV5-4 and TRBJ2-1, with 10 bases fitting TRBD1. V dropped 4 bases and J dropped 5; count of bases not matched to a gene: 6. Germline CDR1 reads SGHNT; CDR2 reads YYREEE (reference sequence). The CDR3 sequence is 15 residues long.

The chain has TRBV27 and TRBJ2-1; TRBD1 is a possible D gene (6 bases). The V end lost 6 bases, the J end lost 0 bases, and 18 bases lay between the germline ends. This CDR3 comprises 17 residues. Germline loops: CDR1 MNHEY, CDR2 SMNVEV (reference sequence). The CDR3 region has the DNA TGTGCCAGCAGGGTGGGGGCCCGGCGGAGCTCCTACAATGAGCAGTTCTTC. Translation gives CASRVGARRSSYNEQFF.

V is TRBV5-1 and J is TRBJ1-6; 7 bases are shared with TRBD1. The germline V gene encodes CDR1 SGHRS and CDR2 YFSETQ. Trimming cost V 0 bases and J 9 bases; bases outside gene matches: 3. The CDR3 sequence is 14 residues long. The CDR3 DNA is TGCGCCAGCAGCTTGGCTGACAGGGCTTCACCCCTCCACTTT. Encoded protein: CASSLADRASPLHF.